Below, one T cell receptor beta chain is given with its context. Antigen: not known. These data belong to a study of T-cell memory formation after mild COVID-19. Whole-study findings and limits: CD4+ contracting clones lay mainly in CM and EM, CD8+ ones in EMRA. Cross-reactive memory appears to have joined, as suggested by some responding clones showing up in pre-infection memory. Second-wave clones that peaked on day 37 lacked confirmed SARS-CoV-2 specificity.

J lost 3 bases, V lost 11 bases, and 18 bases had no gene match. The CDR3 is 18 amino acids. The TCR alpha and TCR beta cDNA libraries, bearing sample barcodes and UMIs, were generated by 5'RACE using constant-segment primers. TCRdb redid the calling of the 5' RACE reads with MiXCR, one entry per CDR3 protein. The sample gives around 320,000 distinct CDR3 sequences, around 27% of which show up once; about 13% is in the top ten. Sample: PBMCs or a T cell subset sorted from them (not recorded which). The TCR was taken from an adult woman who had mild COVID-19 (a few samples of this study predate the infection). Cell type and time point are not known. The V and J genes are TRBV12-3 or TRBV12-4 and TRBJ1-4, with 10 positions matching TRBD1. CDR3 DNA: TGTGCCTCGAGCCCGGACAGGGGGGGCCCCGTGGCTAATGAAAAACTGTTTTTT. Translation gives CASSPDRGGPVANEKLFF.